The clone carrying this T cell receptor (beta chain) was seen once. This sample stems from a study of cytomegalovirus exposure and HLA in healthy donors. The PCR used 60 Vbeta and 13 Jbeta primers. TCRdb's table, derived via immunoSEQ multiplex PCR, lists solely in-frame clones and lacks some. The sample includes about 200,000 clones, 70% of them seen just once. Per the germline V gene, CDR1 is MGHRA and CDR2 is YSYEKL. V was shortened by 1 base and J by 1 base, with 11 bases between the two germline ends. CDR3 length: 15 amino acids. The chain employs TRBV4-1 and TRBJ2-7; D remains ambiguous. This sequence was found in a man aged 35-49 years in good health and CMV-seropositive. The sample taken for sequencing was PBMCs. Written as DNA, the CDR3 is TGCGCCAGCAGCCAAGTCCTTCAGGAATCCTACGAGCAGTACTTC. It specifies CASSQVLQESYEQYF.